The entry that follows covers one TCR beta chain sequence. Germline assignment: CDR1 LGHNA and CDR2 YNFKEQ. With 7 bases clipped from V and 1 base from J, the junction kept 8 bases outside the gene matches. The CDR3 length is 15 residues. Profiled with immunoSEQ multiplex PCR; TCRdb holds only in-frame clones, not every one. The repertoire holds under 100,000 clones, with about 87% as singletons. The data derive from a study of T cell responses to AZD1222 COVID-19 vaccine. This receptor was taken from an adult in good health. The sample in question was peripheral blood, obtained on day 0 of AZD1222 vaccination. The chain combines TRBV4-2 with TRBJ2-3, with 7 nucleotides matching TRBD2. CDR3 sequence reads: CASNTRSGGTDTQYF. DNA of the CDR3: TGTGCCAGCAATACCAGAAGCGGGGGCACAGATACGCAGTATTTT.